The 20 T cell receptor beta chains below all came from one sample that was sequenced in a study of T cells after yellow fever vaccination. A single record per CDR3 protein comes from TCRdb applying MiXCR to the 5' RACE reads. The sample carries about 300,000 distinct CDR3 sequences, 7.5% to 9.5% recorded once. Here the sequenced sample was CD4+ T cells sorted from PBMCs, taken 5 days after the yellow fever booster vaccination. The receptor source for this set is a man aged 18-30 years who received the YFV17D yellow fever vaccine.

In this sample, this clonotype turned up a few times. The J gene is TRBJ2-3, the V gene TRBV20-1; 7 bases fit TRBD1. Germline V lookup: CDR1 DFQATT, CDR2 SNEGSKA (reference sequence). The V gene end was trimmed by 6 bases and the J gene end by 2 bases; junction bases not matched to a gene: 8. This CDR3 contains 14 residues. This CDR3 reads CSADRDRNTDTQYF. CDR3 sequence (DNA): TGCAGTGCCGACCGGGACAGAAACACAGATACGCAGTATTTT.

This clonotype was observed a few times. The CDR3 reads CATSDWGGDTQYF. For the CDR3, the DNA is TGTGCCACCAGTGATTGGGGGGGAGATACGCAGTATTTT. This chain joins TRBV24-1 and TRBJ2-3, with 7 bases lining up with TRBD2. The junction had 0 bases not matched to a gene; V was cut back by 2 bases and J by 5 bases. The germline V gene has CDR1 KGHDR and CDR2 SFDVKD. The CDR3 is 13 amino acids.

The chain joins TRBV7-2 to TRBJ2-3, with a tentative D call TRBD1 (6 bases). There are 16 residues in the CDR3. Trimming pared 1 base from V and 4 bases from J, leaving 15 bases between. Germline CDR1 reads SGHTA; CDR2 reads FQGNSA. As DNA, the CDR3 is TGTGCCAGCAGCTTAGTAGGGGGAGCTAACCCAGATACGCAGTATTTT. It codes for CASSLVGGANPDTQYF.

This clonotype was counted a few times. J is TRBJ2-7 and V is TRBV6-6, with D possibly being TRBD2 (6 bases). The V gene lost 5 bases and the J gene lost 5 bases, with 19 bases spanning the gap. The CDR3 has 15 residues. Germline V gene data show CDR1 as MNHNY and CDR2 as SVGAGI (reference sequence). The CDR3 region is CASSHRTKGPNEQYF. In DNA form, the CDR3 reads TGTGCCAGCAGTCACCGGACTAAGGGCCCCAACGAGCAGTACTTC.

Only a few counts were recorded for this clonotype. The chain uses TRBV5-1 and TRBJ1-4, with 10 positions matching TRBD1. V trimming: 2 bases; J trimming: 8 bases; junction bases outside the gene matches: 6. The length of the CDR3 is 15 residues. The germline V gene encodes CDR1 SGHRS and CDR2 YFSETQ. The CDR3 is CASSLMTGGSEKLFF. The CDR3 nucleotides are TGCGCCAGCAGCTTAATGACAGGGGGCAGCGAAAAACTGTTTTTT.

This clonotype was seen only a few times. This sequence joins TRBV20-1 and TRBJ1-2; D gene unclear. From germline, CDR1 is DFQATT and CDR2 SNEGSKA (reference sequence). There are 10 residues in the CDR3. With 4 bases removed from V and 8 bases from J, the gap between germline ends came to 8 bases. Here the CDR3 DNA reads TGCAGTGCTAAATCGGAGGGCTACACCTTC. Translated: CSAKSEGYTF.

The chain joins TRBV7-2 to TRBJ1-1; D may be TRBD1 (5 bases). The CDR3 has 15 amino acids. V lost 1 base, J lost 1 base, and 10 bases lay in between. Germline V gene sequence: CDR1 SGHTA, CDR2 FQGNSA. CDR3 loop: CASSLVDRTNTEAFF. The CDR3 region has the DNA TGTGCCAGCAGCTTAGTCGACAGAACGAACACTGAAGCTTTCTTT.

This clonotype was observed many times. This chain connects TRBV19 to TRBJ1-1; 9 bases line up with TRBD1. The CDR3 spans 14 residues. Germline V gene sequence: CDR1 LNHDA, CDR2 SQIVND (reference sequence). With 4 bases clipped from V and 7 bases from J, the junction kept 7 bases outside the gene matches. The CDR3 DNA reads as TGTGCCAGTAGTAAACAGGGGGCGCAAATTGAAGCTTTCTTT. The encoded protein is CASSKQGAQIEAFF.

J is TRBJ1-2 and V is TRBV12-3 or TRBV12-4, with D possibly matching TRBD1 (6 bases). The CDR3 loop spans 15 amino acids. Deletions cut 6 bases from V and 3 bases from J, with 17 bases between. The CDR3 reads CASSGGAEFDYGYTF. The CDR3 DNA reads as TGTGCCAGCAGCGGGGGGGCGGAATTCGACTATGGCTACACCTTC.

This clonotype has at least ten counts. CDR3 DNA: TGTGCCAGCAGCGTTGACAGATCTGAAGCTTTCTTT. It yields the protein CASSVDRSEAFF. This chain connects TRBV7-8 to TRBJ1-1, with D possibly TRBD1 on 5 matching bases. CDR3 size: 12 residues. Trimming left V 5 bases short and J 6 bases short, with 10 bases between. Germline V gene sequence: CDR1 SGHVS, CDR2 FQNEAQ.

A few counts support this clonotype. V and J are TRBV7-9 and TRBJ2-1; TRBD1 matches 8 bases. Trimming took 5 bases from V and 5 from J; bases not matched to a gene: 14. The CDR3 contains 17 residues. The germline V gene encodes CDR1 SEHNR and CDR2 FQNEAQ (reference sequence). CDR3 sequence reads: CASSLGQGSFQDNEQFF. For the CDR3, the DNA is TGTGCCAGCAGCCTCGGACAGGGCTCGTTTCAAGACAATGAGCAGTTCTTC.

This clonotype was detected many times. The chain uses TRBV7-9 and TRBJ2-1, with D perhaps matching TRBD2 (6 bases). This CDR3 spans 17 amino acids. CDR1 SEHNR and CDR2 FQNEAQ come from the germline V gene (reference sequence). Trimming took 7 bases from V and 5 from J, leaving 24 bases between them. CDR3 residues: CASILGRGGYAHNEQFF. In DNA form, the CDR3 reads TGTGCCAGCATCCTAGGGCGGGGAGGTTATGCGCACAATGAGCAGTTCTTC.

In its sample, this clonotype was seen a few times. J is TRBJ2-1 and V is TRBV7-8, with 9 bases identical to TRBD2. The germline CDR1 and CDR2 sequences are SGHVS and FQNEAQ. Unmatched junction bases numbered 5, after V lost 4 bases and J lost 7 bases. This CDR3 comprises 14 residues. DNA for the CDR3: TGTGCCAGCAGCTCTCCGGGACTAGCTAATGAGCAGTTCTTC. Its protein product is CASSSPGLANEQFF.

The chain is built from TRBV7-9 and TRBJ1-2; unclear D gene. V lost 5 bases to trimming and J lost 3 bases, with 22 bases between them. CDR1 SEHNR and CDR2 FQNEAQ come from the germline V gene (reference sequence). This CDR3 spans 17 amino acids. CDR3: CASSQPDIPSGDYGYTF. The DNA of the CDR3 is TGTGCCAGCAGCCAACCTGATATCCCTAGTGGGGACTATGGCTACACCTTC.

This clonotype was seen many times. This chain connects TRBV12-3 or TRBV12-4 to TRBJ1-6; D ambiguous. The CDR3 extends over 14 amino acids. The ends were cut back, 6 bases at V and 9 bases at J, with 15 bases in the middle. For the CDR3, the DNA is TGTGCCAGCAGACACGACCGATCGGGTTCACCCCTCCACTTT. Protein: CASRHDRSGSPLHF.

V gene TRBV20-1 combines with J gene TRBJ2-7; weak D call: TRBD2 (6 bases). The germline gives CDR1 DFQATT, CDR2 SNEGSKA (reference sequence). The ends were cut back, 2 bases at V and 2 bases at J, with 13 bases in the middle. The CDR3 runs 14 residues. The CDR3 reads CSARWTGEAYEQYF. In DNA, the CDR3 is TGCAGTGCTAGATGGACCGGGGAGGCCTACGAGCAGTACTTC.

This clonotype occurred once. One base away lies a much larger clone, so this may be a sequencing read error. The CDR3 DNA is TGTGCCAGCAGTTGGACAGGGGGCAAAGAGACCCAGTACTTC. Translated, it gives CASSWTGGKETQYF. The chain recombines TRBV2 with TRBJ2-5; 11 bases are shared with TRBD1. J lost 3 bases, V lost 5 bases, and 2 bases had no gene match. CDR1 and CDR2 from the germline V gene are SNHLY and FYNNEI. This CDR3 comprises 14 residues.

This chain joins TRBV18 and TRBJ2-5; D is undetermined. CDR1 and CDR2 (germline): KGHSH, LQKENI. The V gene lost 2 bases and the J gene lost 2 bases, with 15 bases spanning the gap. CDR3 length equals 16 residues. CDR3 DNA: TGTGCCAGCTCACCAACGTTGTGGACGGTTCAAGAGACCCAGTACTTC. This gives the protein CASSPTLWTVQETQYF.

The chain couples TRBV25-1 to TRBJ2-5; 8 nucleotides align to TRBD2. CDR3 length: 15 residues. The germline V gene encodes CDR1 MGHDK and CDR2 SYGVNS. With V trimmed by 2 bases and J by 5 bases, 7 bases remained unmatched. The DNA for the CDR3 is TGTGCCAGCAGTGAACCGGGGGGGCGGTTGGAGACCCAGTACTTC. This encodes CASSEPGGRLETQYF. The entire variable domain, with the rest obtained from reference TRBV25-1 and TRBJ2-5, is as follows: EADIYQTPRYLVIGTGKKITLECSQTMGHDKMYWYQQDPGMELHLIHYSYGVNSTEKGDLSSESTVSRIRTEHFPLTLESARPSHTSQYLCASSEPGGRLETQYFGPGTRLLVL.

This rearrangement joins TRBV10-3 to TRBJ1-3; TRBD1 matches at 7 bases. CDR1 and CDR2 from the germline V gene are ENHRY and SYGVKD. This CDR3 is built from 17 residues. V lost 0 bases and J lost 0; bases outside the gene matches: 5. This chain's CDR3 is CAISESRQGYSGNTIYF. Here the CDR3 DNA reads TGTGCCATCAGTGAGTCGCGACAGGGCTACTCTGGAAACACCATATATTTT.